The T cell receptor (beta chain) described here comes from a study of blood T cells in healthy people across ages. Study findings and constraints: Unsorted PBMC input precluded a conclusive naive versus antigen-experienced comparison.

Collection of ten milliliters of peripheral blood was performed for each donor. This clonotype has only a few counts. Its antigen remains unidentified. The use of a sample-barcoded 5' primer and a J-beta primer mix characterized a second PCR of 7 to 11 cycles. Tagging of each cDNA molecule was performed by a template-switch adaptor with 12 random nucleotides. All samples yielded 2.5 million or more CDR3-containing paired-end reads. A single record per CDR3 protein comes from TCRdb applying MiXCR to the 5' RACE reads. The sample has some 800,000 distinct CDR3 sequences; approximately 48% are singletons. The length of the CDR3 is 17 residues. The V gene's germline CDR1 is DFQATT and CDR2 SNEGSKA (reference sequence). V gave up 3 bases and J gave up 6 bases; unmatched junction bases: 12.

The rearrangement joins TRBV20-1 to TRBJ2-1; 12 bases are a match to TRBD2. The TCR comes from a man between 60 and 70 years old in good health. Sequencing input: blood. As DNA, the CDR3 is TGCAGTGCTAGGGCCCTGACTAGCGGGGGTGGGATCAATGAGCAGTTCTTC. Amino acid sequence: CSARALTSGGGINEQFF.